The rows below give T cell receptor beta chains drawn from one sample of a study of chemoradiotherapy in HPV16-positive cancers. Method: immunoSEQ multiplex PCR; TCRdb's copy keeps in-frame clones and lacks some. The repertoire holds 25,000 to 30,000 clones, with roughly 84% as singletons. The sequences come from blood, collected from a patient who underwent chemoradiotherapy. These TCRs come from a human donor with HPV-associated anogenital cancer. CDR3s include the opening cysteine and the closing phenylalanine or tryptophan. The D gene is left open where the match is weak. Clone size is given for some rows only: seen once, a few or many times, or a class if the clone is expanded.

V gene: TRBV7-2; D gene: -; clone size: -; CDR3 length: 17; J gene: TRBJ2-4; CDR3 protein: CASSLALLGEPVYIQYF; CDR3 DNA: TGTGCCAGCAGCTTAGCGCTTTTGGGGGAACCGGTGTACATTCAGTACTTC
V gene: TRBV6-5; D gene: -; clone size: -; CDR3 length: 12; J gene: TRBJ2-1; CDR3 protein: CASSSLIDEQFF; CDR3 DNA: TGTGCCAGCAGTTCACTCATTGATGAGCAGTTCTTC
V gene: TRBV7-3; D gene: -; clone size: -; CDR3 length: 15; J gene: TRBJ1-1; CDR3 protein: CASSSYGEMNTEAFF; CDR3 DNA: TGTGCCAGCTCGAGTTACGGGGAAATGAACACTGAAGCTTTCTTT
V gene: TRBV30; D gene: TRBD1; clone size: -; CDR3 length: 14; J gene: TRBJ2-7; CDR3 protein: CAWSTGGSSYEQYF; CDR3 DNA: TGTGCCTGGAGTACAGGGGGAAGCTCCTACGAGCAGTACTTC
V gene: TRBV15; D gene: -; clone size: -; CDR3 length: 13; J gene: TRBJ2-5; CDR3 protein: CATSRGGQETQYF; CDR3 DNA: TGTGCCACCAGCAGAGGGGGACAAGAGACCCAGTACTTC
V gene: TRBV29-1; D gene: TRBD2; clone size: -; CDR3 length: 16; J gene: TRBJ2-7; CDR3 protein: CSVAPGGARTSYEQYF; CDR3 DNA: TGCAGCGTGGCTCCCGGGGGGGCCAGAACATCCTACGAGCAGTACTTC
V gene: TRBV30; D gene: -; clone size: -; CDR3 length: 11; J gene: TRBJ1-2; CDR3 protein: CAWRENYGYTF; CDR3 DNA: TGTGCCTGGAGGGAAAACTATGGCTACACCTTC
V gene: TRBV7-2; D gene: -; clone size: -; CDR3 length: 15; J gene: TRBJ1-3; CDR3 protein: CASSLGLRNGNTIYF; CDR3 DNA: TGTGCCAGCAGCTTAGGGTTAAGGAATGGAAACACCATATATTTT
V gene: TRBV4-2; D gene: -; clone size: few; CDR3 length: 15; J gene: TRBJ2-7; CDR3 protein: CASSQGGLDSYEQYF; CDR3 DNA: TGTGCCAGCAGCCAAGGGGGACTGGATTCCTACGAGCAGTACTTC
V gene: TRBV30; D gene: TRBD1; clone size: -; CDR3 length: 15; J gene: TRBJ2-5; CDR3 protein: CAWMWGGQGRETQYF; CDR3 DNA: TGTGCCTGGATGTGGGGGGGACAGGGGAGGGAGACCCAGTACTTC
V gene: TRBV2; D gene: -; clone size: -; CDR3 length: 13; J gene: TRBJ2-1; CDR3 protein: CASDRRSNNEQFF; CDR3 DNA: TGTGCCAGCGACAGGCGATCTAACAATGAGCAGTTCTTC
V gene: TRBV7-9; D gene: TRBD1; clone size: -; CDR3 length: 16; J gene: TRBJ2-2; CDR3 protein: CASRQTGLGIGGELFF; CDR3 DNA: TGTGCCAGCAGACAGACAGGGTTGGGAATCGGCGGGGAGCTGTTTTTT
V gene: TRBV28; D gene: -; clone size: -; CDR3 length: 15; J gene: TRBJ2-2; CDR3 protein: CASRRVLPNTGELFF; CDR3 DNA: TGTGCCAGCAGAAGAGTTCTACCCAACACCGGGGAGCTGTTTTTT
V gene: TRBV6-1; D gene: -; clone size: once; CDR3 length: 13; J gene: TRBJ1-5; CDR3 protein: CASSERSDSPQHF; CDR3 DNA: TGTGCCAGCAGTGAAAGGTCGGATTCTCCCCAGCATTTT
V gene: TRBV6-5; D gene: TRBD1; clone size: -; CDR3 length: 14; J gene: TRBJ1-2; CDR3 protein: CASRGTGTGVGYTF; CDR3 DNA: TGTGCCAGCAGGGGTACCGGGACAGGGGTTGGCTACACCTTC
V gene: TRBV7-2; D gene: TRBD1; clone size: -; CDR3 length: 14; J gene: TRBJ2-1; CDR3 protein: CASSPGTGDNEQFF; CDR3 DNA: TGTGCCAGCAGCCCCGGGACAGGGGACAATGAGCAGTTCTTC
V gene: TRBV19; D gene: TRBD1; clone size: few; CDR3 length: 15; J gene: TRBJ1-6; CDR3 protein: CASRARQGGNSPLHF; CDR3 DNA: TGTGCCAGTAGGGCTCGACAGGGCGGTAATTCACCCCTCCACTTT
V gene: TRBV19; D gene: TRBD1; clone size: -; CDR3 length: 16; J gene: TRBJ1-3; CDR3 protein: CASSRAQGSGGNTIYF; CDR3 DNA: TGTGCCAGTAGTAGAGCACAGGGGAGCGGTGGAAACACCATATATTTT
V gene: TRBV5-1; D gene: -; clone size: -; CDR3 length: 14; J gene: TRBJ2-7; CDR3 protein: CASSLEPATSEQYF; CDR3 DNA: TGCGCCAGCAGCTTGGAACCAGCCACCAGCGAGCAGTACTTC
V gene: TRBV6-1; D gene: -; clone size: -; CDR3 length: 15; J gene: TRBJ2-5; CDR3 protein: CASSEGGRRQETQYF; CDR3 DNA: TGTGCCAGCAGTGAAGGGGGTAGACGTCAAGAGACCCAGTACTTC
V gene: TRBV6-1; D gene: -; clone size: -; CDR3 length: 14; J gene: TRBJ1-2; CDR3 protein: CASSENAGNYGYTF; CDR3 DNA: TGTGCCAGCAGTGAAAACGCAGGGAACTATGGCTACACCTTC
V gene: TRBV6-1; D gene: -; clone size: -; CDR3 length: 15; J gene: TRBJ1-2; CDR3 protein: CASSETSGFGYGYTF; CDR3 DNA: TGTGCCAGCAGTGAGACCTCAGGGTTCGGCTATGGCTACACCTTC
V gene: TRBV2; D gene: TRBD1; clone size: -; CDR3 length: 11; J gene: TRBJ1-6; CDR3 protein: CASSAGGPLHF; CDR3 DNA: TGTGCCAGCAGTGCAGGGGGGCCCCTCCACTTT
V gene: TRBV6-1; D gene: -; clone size: -; CDR3 length: 14; J gene: TRBJ1-4; CDR3 protein: CATPWWEGSEKLFF; CDR3 DNA: TGTGCCACACCCTGGTGGGAGGGTAGTGAAAAACTGTTTTTT
V gene: TRBV5-5; D gene: TRBD1; clone size: few; CDR3 length: 14; J gene: TRBJ1-2; CDR3 protein: CASSSTGGNYGYTF; CDR3 DNA: TGTGCCAGCAGCTCGACAGGGGGCAACTATGGCTACACCTTC
V gene: TRBV10-3; D gene: -; clone size: -; CDR3 length: 12; J gene: TRBJ2-3; CDR3 protein: CAISGSADTQYF; CDR3 DNA: TGTGCCATCAGTGGGTCGGCAGATACGCAGTATTTT
V gene: TRBV5-1; D gene: -; clone size: -; CDR3 length: 15; J gene: TRBJ2-3; CDR3 protein: CASSRGDPSTDTQYF; CDR3 DNA: TGCGCCAGCAGCCGAGGAGACCCTAGCACAGATACGCAGTATTTT
V gene: TRBV9; D gene: -; clone size: -; CDR3 length: 15; J gene: TRBJ1-2; CDR3 protein: CASSVTTTPNYGYTF; CDR3 DNA: TGTGCCAGCAGCGTTACAACGACCCCTAACTATGGCTACACCTTC
V gene: TRBV9; D gene: -; clone size: -; CDR3 length: 16; J gene: TRBJ2-3; CDR3 protein: CASSVVGGRGTDTQYF; CDR3 DNA: TGTGCCAGCAGCGTAGTAGGGGGACGCGGCACAGATACGCAGTATTTT
V gene: TRBV2; D gene: -; clone size: -; CDR3 length: 15; J gene: TRBJ2-1; CDR3 protein: CASSEEIDSYNEQFF; CDR3 DNA: TGTGCCAGCAGTGAAGAGATCGATAGCTACAATGAGCAGTTCTTC
V gene: TRBV2; D gene: -; clone size: -; CDR3 length: 17; J gene: TRBJ1-2; CDR3 protein: CASSEAPHRKRDYGYTF; CDR3 DNA: TGTGCCAGCAGTGAAGCGCCCCACAGAAAACGGGACTATGGCTACACCTTC
V gene: TRBV19; D gene: -; clone size: -; CDR3 length: 13; J gene: TRBJ1-2; CDR3 protein: CARGSDKNYGYTF; CDR3 DNA: TGTGCCAGGGGGTCGGACAAAAACTATGGCTACACCTTC
V gene: TRBV6-1; D gene: TRBD2; clone size: -; CDR3 length: 15; J gene: TRBJ2-1; CDR3 protein: CASSEALEWRGGQFF; CDR3 DNA: TGTGCCAGCAGTGAAGCGCTGGAATGGCGGGGGGGCCAGTTCTTC
V gene: TRBV10-3; D gene: TRBD2; clone size: -; CDR3 length: 12; J gene: TRBJ2-1; CDR3 protein: CAISSGTNEQFF; CDR3 DNA: TGTGCCATCAGTAGCGGGACCAATGAGCAGTTCTTC
V gene: TRBV2; D gene: -; clone size: -; CDR3 length: 13; J gene: TRBJ2-3; CDR3 protein: CASSEAYSGTQYF; CDR3 DNA: TGTGCCAGCAGTGAAGCTTATAGTGGTACGCAGTATTTT
V gene: TRBV5-4; D gene: TRBD2; clone size: -; CDR3 length: 15; J gene: TRBJ2-1; CDR3 protein: CASSPTSGGNNEQFF; CDR3 DNA: TGTGCCAGCAGCCCGACTAGCGGGGGTAACAATGAGCAGTTCTTC
V gene: TRBV7-3; D gene: TRBD2; clone size: -; CDR3 length: 14; J gene: TRBJ2-1; CDR3 protein: CASSPSGGVAEQFF; CDR3 DNA: TGTGCCAGCAGCCCTAGCGGGGGGGTTGCGGAGCAGTTCTTC
V gene: TRBV4-1; D gene: -; clone size: -; CDR3 length: 14; J gene: TRBJ2-3; CDR3 protein: CASSHLPGTDTQYF; CDR3 DNA: TGCGCCAGCAGCCACCTGCCGGGCACAGATACGCAGTATTTT
V gene: TRBV11-3; D gene: -; clone size: -; CDR3 length: 13; J gene: TRBJ2-3; CDR3 protein: CASGEQVTDTQYF; CDR3 DNA: TGTGCCAGCGGGGAACAGGTCACAGATACGCAGTATTTT
V gene: TRBV19; D gene: TRBD1; clone size: -; CDR3 length: 14; J gene: TRBJ2-1; CDR3 protein: CASTRTGSYNEQFF; CDR3 DNA: TGTGCCAGTACCAGGACAGGGTCCTACAATGAGCAGTTCTTC
V gene: TRBV2; D gene: -; clone size: -; CDR3 length: 14; J gene: TRBJ1-5; CDR3 protein: CASSELQATQPQHF; CDR3 DNA: TGTGCCAGCAGTGAGTTACAGGCTACTCAGCCCCAGCATTTT
V gene: TRBV15; D gene: TRBD1; clone size: -; CDR3 length: 11; J gene: TRBJ1-1; CDR3 protein: CATSGTEEAFF; CDR3 DNA: TGTGCCACCAGCGGGACAGAAGAAGCTTTCTTT
V gene: TRBV6-5; D gene: -; clone size: -; CDR3 length: 14; J gene: TRBJ2-6; CDR3 protein: CATLLRAGANVLTF; CDR3 DNA: TGTGCCACCCTCCTGAGGGCTGGGGCCAACGTCCTGACTTTC
V gene: TRBV7-9; D gene: -; clone size: -; CDR3 length: 13; J gene: TRBJ1-1; CDR3 protein: CASSRQMNTEAFF; CDR3 DNA: TGTGCCAGCAGTAGACAGATGAACACTGAAGCTTTCTTT
V gene: TRBV5-1; D gene: TRBD1; clone size: -; CDR3 length: 16; J gene: TRBJ1-4; CDR3 protein: CASSLGGDRGAEKLFF; CDR3 DNA: TGCGCCAGCAGCTTGGGGGGCGACAGGGGGGCTGAAAAACTGTTTTTT
V gene: TRBV11-2; D gene: -; clone size: -; CDR3 length: 14; J gene: TRBJ2-3; CDR3 protein: CASSIQRRGDTQYF; CDR3 DNA: TGTGCCAGCAGCATCCAGAGGCGAGGGGATACGCAGTATTTT
V gene: TRBV4-1; D gene: TRBD1; clone size: few; CDR3 length: 15; J gene: TRBJ1-6; CDR3 protein: CASSQPDRVSSPLHF; CDR3 DNA: TGCGCCAGCAGCCAGCCGGACAGGGTCAGCTCACCCCTCCACTTT
V gene: TRBV19; D gene: -; clone size: -; CDR3 length: 14; J gene: TRBJ2-2; CDR3 protein: CASKGVPNTGELFF; CDR3 DNA: TGTGCCAGTAAGGGGGTACCAAACACCGGGGAGCTGTTTTTT
V gene: TRBV4-1; D gene: TRBD2; clone size: -; CDR3 length: 15; J gene: TRBJ2-1; CDR3 protein: CASSQTSGGIREQFF; CDR3 DNA: TGCGCCAGCAGCCAAACTAGCGGGGGGATTCGTGAGCAGTTCTTC